This TCR beta chain was observed in a study of blood T cell repertoires in COVID-19. Data came from immunoSEQ multiplex PCR; TCRdb stores just in-frame clones and leaves some out. This sample has some 150,000 clones, with roughly nine tenths found just once. The CDR3 runs to 15 residues. Germline values: CDR1 MNHNY, CDR2 SVGAGI (reference sequence). V lost 6 bases to trimming and J lost 2 bases; unmatched junction nucleotides: 7. Material for sequencing was peripheral blood. The clonotype originates from a human donor in a cohort sampled during active COVID-19. The chain employs TRBV6-6 and TRBJ2-3, with TRBD2 identical over 8 bases. This chain's CDR3 is CASRSSGRYTDTQYF. CDR3 nucleotides: TGTGCCAGCAGATCTAGCGGGCGATACACAGATACGCAGTATTTT.